This note documents a single T cell receptor beta chain sequence. The antigen is undetermined. This CDR3 contains 11 residues. V was cut by 3 bases and J by 9 bases, with 11 bases left in between. Germline-derived CDR1 and CDR2 are GTSNPN and SVGIG (reference sequence). This entry is derived from a study of cytomegalovirus exposure and HLA in healthy donors. Notes on the study in general: Upon later analysis, HLA-associated TCR beta chains proved more clonally expanded than other, equally common chains. Of the V segments, some could not be distinguished, including TRBV6-2 and TRBV6-3, and were excluded. Confirmation in vitro established that a few CMV-associated chains were specific for CMV antigens.

Amplification used 60 Vbeta primers and 13 Jbeta primers. Here immunoSEQ multiplex PCR was the method, and the copy in TCRdb shows in-frame clones only, minus some. Of 100,000 to 150,000 clones in the sample, approximately 84% are singletons; the top ten hold around 1.5%. V gene TRBV30 combines with J gene TRBJ1-2; weak D call: TRBD1 (5 bases). The sequence was obtained from a woman aged 18-35 years in good health and CMV-seronegative. Material for sequencing was PBMCs. As DNA, the CDR3 is TGTGCCTGGAGAGGGACTGCGAGCTACACCTTC. Its protein is CAWRGTASYTF.